This T cell receptor beta chain was recorded in a study of blood T cell repertoires in COVID-19. Whole-study context: Material from acute and convalescent COVID-19 was sourced from the United States, Italy and Spain.

The CDR3 length is 14 residues. Deletions cut 5 bases from V and 1 base from J, with 12 bases between. The V gene's germline CDR1 is SGHRS and CDR2 YFSETQ. There are a few counts of this clone. TCRdb's table, derived via immunoSEQ multiplex PCR, lists solely in-frame clones and lacks some. The sample carries 140,000 or so clones, 70% to 80% recorded once. The specimen was peripheral blood. The origin of this receptor is an older woman with COVID-19, enrolled during active disease. This chain uses TRBV5-1 with TRBJ1-1; TRBD1 might be the D (6 bases). CDR3 region: CASRDRRGNTEAFF. CDR3 nucleotide sequence: TGCGCCAGCAGGGACCGCAGGGGGAACACTGAAGCTTTCTTT.